Shown below are 9 T cell receptor beta chains from a single sample sequenced in a study of blood T cell repertoires in COVID-19 (dated by TCRdb to the early 2020s). The protocol used for the library was the immunoSEQ multiplex PCR assay. In TCRdb, the immuneACCESS table is reduced to in-frame sequences with V and J assigned. These tables do not hold every clone; where another copy was compared, an unresolved V gene accounts for under half, and the others remain unexplained. Within this sample are under 250,000 clones, with around 88% of them counted one time only. The biggest ten clones account for roughly 6.7% of the sample. The sequenced material came from peripheral blood. All receptors derive from a woman aged 25 to 39 with COVID-19, enrolled during active disease.

V gene TRBV4-3 combines with J gene TRBJ2-7; 10 bases match TRBD1. This CDR3 comprises 16 residues. Germline V gene sequence: CDR1 LGHNA, CDR2 YSLEER. Losses at the gene ends were 2 bases for V and 4 bases for J; bases not matched to a gene: 8. The chain's CDR3 is CASSQQPGQGTYEQYF. DNA for the CDR3: TGCGCCAGCAGCCAACAGCCGGGACAGGGGACATACGAGCAGTACTTC.

The chain recombines TRBV5-1 with TRBJ2-5; D call uncertain. The length of the CDR3 is 12 residues. Trimming cost V 0 bases and J 3 bases, with 3 bases left between them. Germline V gene data show CDR1 as SGHRS and CDR2 as YFSETQ. The CDR3 region is CASSLAKETQYF. CDR3 in DNA: TGCGCCAGCAGCTTGGCTAAAGAGACCCAGTACTTC. Complete variable domain (other parts from reference TRBV5-1 and TRBJ2-5): KAGVTQTPRYLIKTRGQQVTLSCSPISGHRSVSWYQQTPGQGLQFLFEYFSETQRNKGNFPGRFSGRQFSNSRSEMNVSTLELGDSALYLCASSLAKETQYFGPGTRLLVL.

The chain uses TRBV9 and TRBJ2-5, with TRBD2 identical over 8 bases. Looked up from germline, CDR1 is SGDLS and CDR2 is YYNGEE. Unmatched junction bases numbered 6, after V lost 4 bases and J lost 4 bases. CDR3 size: 14 residues. The CDR3 region is CASSPRGGRETQYF. CDR3 coding DNA: TGTGCCAGCAGCCCCCGGGGGGGCCGAGAGACCCAGTACTTC.

With respect to this clone: This sample also contains other DNA sequences that code for the same CDR3. The chain employs TRBV19 and TRBJ1-4; D is possibly TRBD1 (6 bases). The CDR3 consists of 12 residues. Trimming left V 5 bases short and J 8 bases short, with 9 bases between. The germline V gene encodes CDR1 LNHDA and CDR2 SQIVND (reference sequence). This CDR3 is CASSPQGEKLFF. The CDR3 DNA reads as TGTGCCAGTAGTCCTCAGGGGGAAAAACTGTTTTTT.

The chain has TRBV6-5 and TRBJ1-1, with D hard to call. The ends were cut back, 0 bases at V and 13 bases at J, with 9 bases in the middle. The CDR3 extends over 11 amino acids. From germline, CDR1 is MNHEY and CDR2 SVGAGI. CDR3 amino acids: CASSYSMRVFF. DNA for the CDR3: TGTGCCAGCAGTTACTCGATGCGGGTTTTCTTT.

The CDR3 DNA reads as TGTGCCAGCAATGAACCGGGACATGGCTATTCACCCCTCCACTTT. This sequence encodes CASNEPGHGYSPLHF. This chain connects TRBV28 to TRBJ1-6; D is possibly TRBD1 (6 bases). V gave up 7 bases and J gave up 8 bases, with 18 bases separating them. Looked up from germline, CDR1 is MDHEN and CDR2 is SYDVKM. This CDR3 has 15 amino acids.

The rearrangement links TRBV19 to TRBJ2-7; possibly TRBD1 for D (6 bases). CDR1 and CDR2 from the germline V gene are LNHDA and SQIVND (reference sequence). V dropped 4 bases and J dropped 6 bases, with 13 bases sitting between them. The CDR3 runs 13 residues. CDR3 loop: CASSTGDTTEQYF. The DNA of the CDR3 is TGTGCCAGTAGTACCGGGGACACCACCGAGCAGTACTTC.

The chain combines TRBV5-1 with TRBJ2-1; 13 bases map to TRBD2. The CDR3 length is 15 residues. The germline CDR1 and CDR2 sequences are SGHRS and YFSETQ. The trim removed 3 bases at V and 6 bases at J, leaving 3 bases unmatched. CDR3 protein: CASSSGLAGVNEQFF. CDR3 nucleotide sequence: TGCGCCAGCAGCTCCGGACTAGCGGGGGTCAATGAGCAGTTCTTC.

This chain uses TRBV7-2 with TRBJ2-3; 16 positions match TRBD2. V gave up 0 bases and J gave up 6 bases; unmatched junction bases: 3. The CDR3 spans 17 residues. The germline CDR1 and CDR2 sequences are SGHTA and FQGNSA. CDR3 bases: TGTGCCAGCAGCTTAGCGGGACTAGCGGGAGGGGGGGATACGCAGTATTTT. It is translated as CASSLAGLAGGGDTQYF. Using reference TRBV7-2 and TRBJ2-3 for the parts outside the CDR3, the full variable domain is GAGVSQSPSNKVTEKGKDVELRCDPISGHTALYWYRQSLGQGLEFLIYFQGNSAPDKSGLPSDRFSAERTGGSVSTLTIQRTQQEDSAVYLCASSLAGLAGGGDTQYFGPGTRLTVL.